These 12 T cell receptor beta chains were all obtained from the same sample, sequenced in a study of shared clonotypes between healthy human individuals. Libraries were prepared by immunoSEQ multiplex PCR; TCRdb keeps only in-frame clonotypes and omits some of them. The data hold 2.5 million or so clones, with around 90% observed a single time. Material: naive CD4+ T cells sorted from blood. Noted subset: CD45RA+ positively selected. The receptors were gathered from a man aged 18 to 30 in good health.

A word on this clone: Other DNA sequences of this sample code for an identical CDR3. The chain carries TRBV5-4 and TRBJ1-5, with D perhaps matching TRBD1 (5 bases). Looked up from germline, CDR1 is SGHNT and CDR2 is YYREEE (reference sequence). Trimming removed 4 bases from V and 4 bases from J, with 9 bases in between. This CDR3 contains 13 residues. The CDR3 region is CASSRDGNQPQHF. In nucleotides, the CDR3 is TGTGCCAGCAGCCGGGACGGAAATCAGCCCCAGCATTTT.

The rearrangement joins TRBV19 to TRBJ2-1, with D perhaps TRBD1 (6 bases). This CDR3 is built from 15 residues. Trimming removed 3 bases from V and 0 bases from J, with 9 bases in between. The germline CDR1 and CDR2 sequences are LNHDA and SQIVND (reference sequence). The CDR3 sequence is CASSMKGGSYNEQFF. As DNA, the CDR3 is TGTGCCAGTAGTATGAAAGGGGGCTCCTACAATGAGCAGTTCTTC.

This chain links TRBV29-1 with TRBJ2-3; TRBD1 aligns across 10 bases. Germline lookup yields CDR1 SQVTM and CDR2 ANQGSEA. V lost 4 bases, J lost 4 bases, and 5 bases stayed unmatched. There are 14 residues in the CDR3. CDR3 bases: TGCAGCGTTGCGCCGGGACAGGGGCCAGATACGCAGTATTTT. This gives the protein CSVAPGQGPDTQYF.

The genes are TRBV2 and TRBJ1-3; 8 bases fit TRBD1. V dropped 6 bases and J dropped 4; count of bases not matched to a gene: 8. The CDR3 consists of 15 residues. Germline assignment: CDR1 SNHLY and CDR2 FYNNEI. CDR3 region: CASSAGTGIGNTIYF. CDR3 nucleotide sequence: TGTGCCAGCAGCGCCGGGACAGGCATAGGAAACACCATATATTTT.

The V gene is TRBV10-1, the J gene TRBJ1-5; D gene uncertain. The V end lost 3 bases, the J end lost 7 bases, and 10 bases lay between the germline ends. The length of the CDR3 is 13 residues. Per the germline V gene, CDR1 is WNHNN and CDR2 is SYGVQD (reference sequence). CDR3 coding DNA: TGCGCCAGCAGTGATGGTTTTAGGCAGCCCCAGCATTTT. Protein sequence: CASSDGFRQPQHF.

This chain uses TRBV10-3 with TRBJ2-7; 10 bases fit TRBD2. This CDR3 is built from 13 residues. With 6 bases clipped from V and 5 bases from J, the junction kept 4 bases outside the gene matches. CDR1 and CDR2 (germline): ENHRY, SYGVKD. CDR3 nucleotide sequence: TGTGCCATCAGAAGCGGGGGGGCCGACGAGCAGTACTTC. This codes for CAIRSGGADEQYF.

V and J are TRBV4-2 and TRBJ2-5; TRBD1 agrees at 7 bases. V shed 2 bases and J 4 bases; nucleotides not matched to a gene: 13. CDR1 is LGHNA and CDR2 is YNFKEQ in the germline V gene. The CDR3 totals 17 residues. The CDR3 region has the DNA TGTGCCAGCAGCCAATCTATTCAGGGGGTTTTCTTAGAGACCCAGTACTTC. Protein: CASSQSIQGVFLETQYF.

This clone appeared a single time. Mismatch with germline at one junction end may stem from a read error. The chain is built from TRBV5-1 and TRBJ2-5; D may be TRBD1 (6 bases). The CDR3 has 13 residues. Germline V gives CDR1 SGHRS, CDR2 YFSETQ. This chain's CDR3 is CASSLDSRETQYF. The DNA for the CDR3 is TGCGCCAGCAGTTTGGACAGCCGAGAGACCCAGTACTTC.

The rearrangement uses TRBV30 and TRBJ1-3; D is perhaps TRBD1 (5 bases). The germline gives CDR1 GTSNPN, CDR2 SVGIG (reference sequence). V lost 3 bases to trimming and J lost 3 bases, with 12 bases between them. The CDR3 covers 14 residues. For the CDR3, the DNA is TGTGCCTGGAGGAACCAGGGAGGTGGAAACACCATATATTTT. This sequence encodes CAWRNQGGGNTIYF.

The chain uses TRBV6-5 and TRBJ2-1; the D is unclear. The CDR3 length is 13 residues. The germline V gene has CDR1 MNHEY and CDR2 SVGAGI. V dropped 2 bases and J dropped 2 bases, with 4 bases sitting between them. The CDR3 reads CASSYNPYNEQFF. In nucleotides, the CDR3 is TGTGCCAGCAGTTACAATCCCTACAATGAGCAGTTCTTC.

The chain links TRBV11-3 to TRBJ2-1, with 8 bases identical to TRBD2. CDR3 size: 14 residues. In germline, CDR1 is SGHNT, CDR2 YENEEA. Unmatched junction bases numbered 5, after V lost 5 bases and J lost 5 bases. This CDR3 is CASSLAGGHNEQFF. The CDR3 DNA sequence: TGTGCCAGCAGCCTGGCGGGGGGCCACAATGAGCAGTTCTTC.

The genes are TRBV11-2 and TRBJ2-7; 8 positions match TRBD1. This CDR3 comprises 15 residues. V dropped 3 bases and J dropped 4; count of bases not matched to a gene: 8. Germline lookup yields CDR1 SGHAT and CDR2 FQNNGV. DNA for the CDR3: TGTGCCAGCAGCTTGAGTTTAGGGACAGGTTACGAGCAGTACTTC. Translation gives CASSLSLGTGYEQYF.